This T cell receptor beta chain was obtained from a study of cytomegalovirus exposure and HLA in healthy donors. Study results and limitations: Cytomegalovirus status was reportedly diagnosed by the classifier with high sensitivity and specificity.

Germline V gene sequence: CDR1 MGHDK, CDR2 SYGVNS. The V gene end was trimmed by 1 base and the J gene end by 2 bases; junction bases not matched to a gene: 5. The CDR3 length is 15 residues. For this clone: Its antigen is still unknown.

PCR was performed using 60 Vbeta and 13 Jbeta primers. Some clones are missing from TCRdb's copy, which holds only in-frame ones; the method was immunoSEQ multiplex PCR. The data contain approximately 160,000 clones, under 90% of them singletons. Sequences were obtained from PBMCs. The V gene is TRBV25-1, the J gene TRBJ2-7; 7 nucleotides agree with TRBD1. This clonotype originated in a male donor in good health and CMV-seronegative. DNA of the CDR3: TGTGCCAGCAGTGAATCGTCGGGACAGCCCTACGAGCAGTACTTC. This translates into CASSESSGQPYEQYF.